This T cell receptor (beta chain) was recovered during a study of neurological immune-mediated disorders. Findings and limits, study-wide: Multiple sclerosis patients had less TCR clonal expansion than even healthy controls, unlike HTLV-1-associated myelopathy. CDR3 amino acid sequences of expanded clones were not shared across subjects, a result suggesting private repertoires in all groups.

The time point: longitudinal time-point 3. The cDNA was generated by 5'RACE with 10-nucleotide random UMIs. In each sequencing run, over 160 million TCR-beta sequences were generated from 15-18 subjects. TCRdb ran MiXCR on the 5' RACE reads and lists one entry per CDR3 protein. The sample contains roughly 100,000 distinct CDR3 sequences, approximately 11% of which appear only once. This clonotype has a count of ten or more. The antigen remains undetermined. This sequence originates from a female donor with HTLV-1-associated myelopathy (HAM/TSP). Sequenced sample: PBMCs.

The CDR3 loop is CASSQDGITGNSPLHF. CDR3 nucleotide sequence: TGTGCCAGCAGCCAAGATGGGATTACAGGGAATTCACCCCTCCACTTT. The chain is built from TRBV3-1 and TRBJ1-6; D is perhaps TRBD1 (6 bases). V was clipped by 0 bases and J by 7 bases, with 13 bases between them. In germline, CDR1 is LGHDT, CDR2 YNNKEL (reference sequence). The CDR3 sequence is 16 residues long.